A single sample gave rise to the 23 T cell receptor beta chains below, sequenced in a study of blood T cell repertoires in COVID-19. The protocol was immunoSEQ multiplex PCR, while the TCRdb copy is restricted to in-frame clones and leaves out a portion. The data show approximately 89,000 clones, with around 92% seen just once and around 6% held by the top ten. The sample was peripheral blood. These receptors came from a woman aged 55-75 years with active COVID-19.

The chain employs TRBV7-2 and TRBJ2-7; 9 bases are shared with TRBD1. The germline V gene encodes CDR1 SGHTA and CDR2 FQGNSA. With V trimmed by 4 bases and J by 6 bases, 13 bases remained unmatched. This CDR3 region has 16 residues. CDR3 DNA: TGTGCCAGCAGCTCGTATCCGGGACAGGGCCTCGTCGAGCAGTACTTC. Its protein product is CASSSYPGQGLVEQYF.

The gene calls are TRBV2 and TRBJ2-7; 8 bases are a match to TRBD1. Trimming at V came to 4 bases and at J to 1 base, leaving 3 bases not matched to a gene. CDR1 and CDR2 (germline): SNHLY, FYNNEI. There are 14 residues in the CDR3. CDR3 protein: CASSGHRGSYEQYF. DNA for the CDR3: TGTGCCAGCAGTGGGCACAGGGGGTCCTACGAGCAGTACTTC.

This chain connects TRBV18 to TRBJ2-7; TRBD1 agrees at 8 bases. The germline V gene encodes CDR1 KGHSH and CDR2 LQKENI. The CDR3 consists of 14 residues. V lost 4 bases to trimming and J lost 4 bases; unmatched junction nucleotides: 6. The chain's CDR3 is CASSRAGGIYEQYF. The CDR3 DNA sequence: TGTGCCAGCTCACGGGCAGGGGGCATTTACGAGCAGTACTTC.

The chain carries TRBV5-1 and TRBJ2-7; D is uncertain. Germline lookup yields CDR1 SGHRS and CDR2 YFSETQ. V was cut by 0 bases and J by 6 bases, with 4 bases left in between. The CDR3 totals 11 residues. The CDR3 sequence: CASSLATEQYF. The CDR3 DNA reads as TGCGCCAGCAGCTTGGCTACCGAGCAGTACTTC.

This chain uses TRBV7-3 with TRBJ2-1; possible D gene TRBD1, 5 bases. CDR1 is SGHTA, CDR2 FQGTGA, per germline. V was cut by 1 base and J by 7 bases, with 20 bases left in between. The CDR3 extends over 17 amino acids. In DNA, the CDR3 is TGTGCCAGCAGCTTAAGTGACGGACAATCCCACTGGAATGAGCAGTTCTTC. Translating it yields CASSLSDGQSHWNEQFF. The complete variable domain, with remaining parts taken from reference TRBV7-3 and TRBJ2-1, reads GAGVSQTPSNKVTEKGKYVELRCDPISGHTALYWYRQSLGQGPEFLIYFQGTGAADDSGLPNDRFFAVRPEGSVSTLKIQRTERGDSAVYLCASSLSDGQSHWNEQFFGPGTRLTVL.

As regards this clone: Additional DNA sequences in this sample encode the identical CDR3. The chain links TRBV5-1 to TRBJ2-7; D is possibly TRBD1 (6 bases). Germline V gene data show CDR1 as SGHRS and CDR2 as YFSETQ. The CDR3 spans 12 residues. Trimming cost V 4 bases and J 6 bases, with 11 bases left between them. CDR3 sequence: CASSVQGTEQYF. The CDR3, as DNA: TGCGCCAGCAGCGTACAGGGAACCGAGCAGTACTTC.

The CDR3 nucleotides are TGTGCCAGCAACACCCCCCCAGATACGCAGTATTTT. Protein: CASNTPPDTQYF. This chain uses TRBV7-9 with TRBJ2-3; D remains ambiguous. Germline CDR1 is SEHNR and CDR2 is FQNEAQ (reference sequence). The V end lost 7 bases, the J end lost 4 bases, and 9 bases lay between the germline ends. CDR3 length: 12 residues.

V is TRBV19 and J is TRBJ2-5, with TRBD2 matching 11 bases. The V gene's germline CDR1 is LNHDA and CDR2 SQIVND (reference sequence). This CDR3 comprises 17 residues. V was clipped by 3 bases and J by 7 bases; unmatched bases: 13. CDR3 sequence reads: CASSILLAGGARGTQYF. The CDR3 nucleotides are TGTGCCAGTAGTATCCTTTTAGCGGGGGGGGCTAGAGGGACCCAGTACTTC.

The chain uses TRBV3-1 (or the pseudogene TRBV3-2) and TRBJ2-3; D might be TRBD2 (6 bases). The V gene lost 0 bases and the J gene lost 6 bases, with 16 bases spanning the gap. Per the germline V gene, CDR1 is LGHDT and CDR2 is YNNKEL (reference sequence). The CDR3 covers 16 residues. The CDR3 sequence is CASSQDRLVAVDTQYF. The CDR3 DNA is TGTGCCAGCAGCCAAGATCGGTTGGTAGCGGTTGATACGCAGTATTTT.

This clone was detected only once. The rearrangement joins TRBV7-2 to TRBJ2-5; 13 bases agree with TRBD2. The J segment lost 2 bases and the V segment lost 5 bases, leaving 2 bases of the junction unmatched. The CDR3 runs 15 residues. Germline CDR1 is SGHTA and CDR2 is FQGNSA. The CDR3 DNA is TGTGCCAGCAGCAAGGGACTAGCGGGGCAAGAGACCCAGTACTTC. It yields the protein CASSKGLAGQETQYF.

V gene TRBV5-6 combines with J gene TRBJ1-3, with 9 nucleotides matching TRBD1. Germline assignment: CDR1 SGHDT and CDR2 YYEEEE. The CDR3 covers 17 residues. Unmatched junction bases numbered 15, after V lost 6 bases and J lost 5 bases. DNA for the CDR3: TGTGCCAGCAACGCCTTTATGGGACAGGGTGTAAGAAACACCATATATTTT. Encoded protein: CASNAFMGQGVRNTIYF.

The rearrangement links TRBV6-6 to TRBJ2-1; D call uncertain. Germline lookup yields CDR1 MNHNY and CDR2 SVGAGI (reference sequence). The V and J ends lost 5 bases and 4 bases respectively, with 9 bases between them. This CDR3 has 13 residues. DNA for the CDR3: TGTGCCAGCAGTCCCGAGTTGTACAATGAGCAGTTCTTC. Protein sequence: CASSPELYNEQFF.

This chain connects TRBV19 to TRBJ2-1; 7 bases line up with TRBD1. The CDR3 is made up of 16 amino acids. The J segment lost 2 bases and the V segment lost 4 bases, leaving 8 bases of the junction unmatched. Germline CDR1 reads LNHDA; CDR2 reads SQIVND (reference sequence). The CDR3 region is CASSTPSGGPYNEQFF. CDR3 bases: TGTGCCAGTAGTACTCCCTCAGGGGGTCCCTACAATGAGCAGTTCTTC.

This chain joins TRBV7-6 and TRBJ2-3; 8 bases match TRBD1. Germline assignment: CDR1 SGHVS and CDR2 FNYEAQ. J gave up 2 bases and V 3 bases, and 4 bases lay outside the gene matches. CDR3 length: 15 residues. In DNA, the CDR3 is TGTGCCAGCAGCTTTGACAGGGGCGCCACAGATACGCAGTATTTT. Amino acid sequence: CASSFDRGATDTQYF.

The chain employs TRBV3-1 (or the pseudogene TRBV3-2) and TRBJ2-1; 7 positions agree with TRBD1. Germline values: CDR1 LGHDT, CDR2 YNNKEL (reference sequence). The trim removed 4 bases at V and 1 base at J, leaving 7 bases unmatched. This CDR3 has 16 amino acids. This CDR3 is CASSLLAGGSYNEQFF. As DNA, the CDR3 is TGTGCCAGCAGCCTCCTGGCAGGGGGTTCCTACAATGAGCAGTTCTTC.

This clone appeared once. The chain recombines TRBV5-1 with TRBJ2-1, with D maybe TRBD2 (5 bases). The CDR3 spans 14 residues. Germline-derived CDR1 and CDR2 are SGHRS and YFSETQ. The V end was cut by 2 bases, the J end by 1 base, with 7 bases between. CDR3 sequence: CASSFRESYNEQFF. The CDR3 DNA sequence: TGCGCCAGCAGCTTTAGGGAGTCCTACAATGAGCAGTTCTTC.

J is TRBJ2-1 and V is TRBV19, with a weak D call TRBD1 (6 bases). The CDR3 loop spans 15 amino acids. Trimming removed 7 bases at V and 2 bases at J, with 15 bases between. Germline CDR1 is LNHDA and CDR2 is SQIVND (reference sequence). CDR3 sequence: CASTPTGQTYNEQFF. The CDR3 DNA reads TGTGCCAGTACTCCGACAGGTCAGACCTACAATGAGCAGTTCTTC.

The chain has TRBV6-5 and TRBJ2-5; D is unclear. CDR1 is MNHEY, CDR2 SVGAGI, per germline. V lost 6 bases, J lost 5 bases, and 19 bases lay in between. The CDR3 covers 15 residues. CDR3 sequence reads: CASRIALSIVETQYF. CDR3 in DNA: TGTGCCAGCAGGATAGCACTCTCTATAGTGGAGACCCAGTACTTC.

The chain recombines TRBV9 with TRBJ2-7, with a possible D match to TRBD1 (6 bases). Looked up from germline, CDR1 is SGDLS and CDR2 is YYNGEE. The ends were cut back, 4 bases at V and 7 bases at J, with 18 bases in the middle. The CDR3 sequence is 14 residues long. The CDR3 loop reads CASSPRDTIREQYF. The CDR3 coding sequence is TGTGCCAGCAGCCCTCGGGACACCATTCGGGAGCAGTACTTC.

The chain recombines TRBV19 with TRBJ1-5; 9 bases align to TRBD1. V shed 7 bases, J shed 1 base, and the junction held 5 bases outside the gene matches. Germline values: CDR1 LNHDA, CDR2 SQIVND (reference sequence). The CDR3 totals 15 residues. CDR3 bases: TGTGCCAGTACGCCACAGGGGGCAAGCAATCAGCCCCAGCATTTT. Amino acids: CASTPQGASNQPQHF.

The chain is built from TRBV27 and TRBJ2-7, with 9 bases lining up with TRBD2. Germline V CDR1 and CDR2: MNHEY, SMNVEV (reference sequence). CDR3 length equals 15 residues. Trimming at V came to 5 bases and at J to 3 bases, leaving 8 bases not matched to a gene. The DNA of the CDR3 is TGTGCCAGCAGTCCCGCGGGGGGGAAAGACTACGAGCAGTACTTC. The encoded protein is CASSPAGGKDYEQYF.

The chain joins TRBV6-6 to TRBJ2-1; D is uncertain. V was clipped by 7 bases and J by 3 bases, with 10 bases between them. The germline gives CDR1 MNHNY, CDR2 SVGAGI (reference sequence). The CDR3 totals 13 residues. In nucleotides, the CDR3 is TGTGCCAGCACCCCCGCGATCTACAATGAGCAGTTCTTC. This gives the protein CASTPAIYNEQFF.

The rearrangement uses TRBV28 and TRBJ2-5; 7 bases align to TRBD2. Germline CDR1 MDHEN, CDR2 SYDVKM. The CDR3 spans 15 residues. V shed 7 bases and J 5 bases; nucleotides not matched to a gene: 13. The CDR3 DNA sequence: TGTGCCAGCACTTCGATGGGGGGGGGACGGGAGACCCAGTACTTC. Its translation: CASTSMGGGRETQYF.